The TCR beta chain described here comes from a study of T cell repertoires in cytomegalovirus infection. The trim removed 5 bases at V and 2 bases at J, leaving 18 bases unmatched. There are 20 residues in the CDR3. CDR1 SGHNT and CDR2 YENEEA come from the germline V gene. Via MiXCR, TCRdb re-called the reads, giving one row per CDR3 protein. The sample has around 530,000 distinct CDR3 sequences; less than 30% are singletons. Sample: PBMCs. The gene calls are TRBV11-3 and TRBJ2-6; TRBD1 agrees at 7 bases. The sequence came from a human donor in good health (CMV status not recorded). Some clones in this sample may be carry-over from other donors' samples. The chain's CDR3 is CASSPGLRGRLSPGANVLTF. CDR3 coding DNA: TGTGCCAGCAGCCCAGGGTTGAGGGGGCGCCTTTCTCCTGGGGCCAACGTCCTGACTTTC.